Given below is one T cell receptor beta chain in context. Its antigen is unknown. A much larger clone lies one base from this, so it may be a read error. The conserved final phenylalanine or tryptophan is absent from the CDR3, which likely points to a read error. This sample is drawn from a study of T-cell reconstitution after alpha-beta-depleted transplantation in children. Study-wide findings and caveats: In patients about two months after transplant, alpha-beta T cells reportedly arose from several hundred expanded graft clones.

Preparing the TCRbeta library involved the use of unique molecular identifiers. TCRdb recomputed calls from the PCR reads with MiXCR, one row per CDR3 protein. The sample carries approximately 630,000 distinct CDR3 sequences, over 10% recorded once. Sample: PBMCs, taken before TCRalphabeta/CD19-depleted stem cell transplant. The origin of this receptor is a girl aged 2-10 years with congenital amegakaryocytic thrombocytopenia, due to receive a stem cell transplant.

In DNA, the CDR3 is TGTGCCAGCAGTTTTGGGGGTCGCGAGCAGTACCTC. The encoded protein is CASSFGGREQYL. This chain links TRBV12-3 or TRBV12-4 with TRBJ2-7, with D perhaps given as TRBD1 or TRBD2 (5 bases each). The CDR3 has 12 amino acids. The V end was cut by 3 bases, the J end by 6 bases, with 9 bases between.